The rows below give T cell receptor beta chains drawn from one sample of a study of Tregs in tolerant kidney transplant recipients. The assay was immunoSEQ multiplex PCR, and TCRdb's table has in-frame clones only and misses some. This sample yields roughly 69,000 clones, of which 98% are seen a single time; 0.34% belongs to the top ten. The sample here was Tregs from blood, taken before the transplant. Source of these receptors: a human donor who received a combined kidney and bone marrow transplant. Both conserved end residues are part of each CDR3. A D gene is named only where the DNA matches it firmly.

j_gene,v_gene,d_gene,CDR3nt,CDR3aa
TRBJ1-1,TRBV9,NA,TGTGCCAGCAGCGTAGGTTTATGGGGGCACGCTGAAGCTTTCTTT,CASSVGLWGHAEAFF
TRBJ2-7,TRBV7-2,TRBD2,TGTGCCAGCAGCGAGACTAGCGGGAGCTCCTACGAGCAGTACTTC,CASSETSGSSYEQYF
TRBJ1-1,TRBV28,NA,TGTGCCAGCAGTTGGGGAGGGCGAGGTCCTGAAGCTTTCTTT,CASSWGGRGPEAFF
TRBJ1-2,TRBV27,NA,TGTGCCAGCAGTTTACACCCCAACAGGGTGACCATTCTTGGCTACACCTTC,CASSLHPNRVTILGYTF
TRBJ1-4,TRBV5-1,NA,TGCGCCAGCAGAGGGAGGTCTAATGAAAAACTGTTTTTT,CASRGRSNEKLFF
TRBJ2-7,TRBV18,NA,TGTGCCAGCTCACCAAGCAGCGGCTCCTCCTACGAGCAGTACTTC,CASSPSSGSSYEQYF
TRBJ2-7,TRBV9,TRBD2,TGTGCCAGCAGCGACGGCGGGGGCTACGAGCAGTACTTC,CASSDGGGYEQYF
TRBJ1-5,TRBV7-2,TRBD1,TGTGCCAGCAGCTTCTCCGGGACAGGGTTGGATAGTGGCAATCAGCCCCAGCATTTT,CASSFSGTGLDSGNQPQHF
TRBJ2-7,TRBV7-4,TRBD2,TGTGCCAGCAGCTTACCCGGGACTAGCTTAGCCGAGCAGTACTTC,CASSLPGTSLAEQYF
TRBJ1-1,TRBV6-6,TRBD1,TGTGCCAGCGGGACAGAATTGAACACTGAAGCTTTCTTT,CASGTELNTEAFF
TRBJ2-3,TRBV30,NA,TGTGCCTGGAGTTTTGGGGCTAGCACAGATACGCAGTATTTT,CAWSFGASTDTQYF
TRBJ2-5,TRBV29-1,TRBD2,TGCAGCGCCCTGACTAGCGGACGGGAGACCCAGTACTTC,CSALTSGRETQYF
TRBJ1-5,TRBV28,TRBD1,TGTGCCAGTATTAGGGACAGGGCTTTGCCCCAGCATTTT,CASIRDRALPQHF
TRBJ1-1,TRBV18,NA,TGTGCCAGCTCACCTACAGGGAGCGCGGAAACTGAAGCTTTCTTT,CASSPTGSAETEAFF
TRBJ1-5,TRBV19,NA,TGTGCCAGTAGTCTCCGCCACAGGGATGGTCAGCCCCAGCATTTT,CASSLRHRDGQPQHF
TRBJ1-2,TRBV19,NA,TGTGCCAGTATGGTGACAGCAACTTTTGGCTACACCTTC,CASMVTATFGYTF
TRBJ2-7,TRBV28,TRBD1,TGTGCCAGCAGTCCAGATTCGGGACAGGGGAGACACGAGCAGTACTTC,CASSPDSGQGRHEQYF
TRBJ2-7,TRBV11-3,NA,TGTGCCAGCAGCGCCAGGGCCCACGAGCAGTACTTC,CASSARAHEQYF
TRBJ2-7,TRBV7-2,TRBD2,TGTGCCAGCAGCTTGGCACTAGCGGCGGCGCTTTACGAGCAGTACTTC,CASSLALAAALYEQYF
TRBJ1-1,TRBV5-4,NA,TGTGCCAGCAGCGTCACAGTGAACACTGAAGCTTTCTTT,CASSVTVNTEAFF
TRBJ1-5,TRBV30,NA,TGTGCCTGGAGTCTCAGTAGCAATCAGCCCCAGCATTTT,CAWSLSSNQPQHF
TRBJ2-7,TRBV30,NA,TGTGCCTGGAGTGTCCACTCCCCCCCACTAGGGTCCGAGCAGTACTTC,CAWSVHSPPLGSEQYF